A single sample gave rise to the 21 T cell receptor beta chains below, sequenced in a study of T-cell memory formation after mild COVID-19. MiXCR, applied by TCRdb to the 5' RACE reads, yields one record per CDR3 protein. The sample lists fewer than 50,000 distinct CDR3 sequences, about 7.3% occurring once. Source material: PBMCs or a T cell subset sorted from them (not recorded which). These receptors all stem from a man younger than 35 who had mild COVID-19 (a few samples of this study predate the infection). Cell type and time point are not known.

This rearrangement joins TRBV6-5 to TRBJ1-3; D unresolved. Germline loops: CDR1 MNHEY, CDR2 SVGAGI. The V end lost 2 bases, the J end lost 4 bases, and 12 bases lay between the germline ends. The CDR3 runs 15 residues. The CDR3 region is CASSYADVVGNTIYF. In nucleotides, the CDR3 is TGTGCCAGCAGTTACGCAGACGTCGTCGGAAACACCATATATTTT.

CDR3 residues: CASSPLSGQGGQPQHF. CDR3 DNA: TGTGCCAGCAGCCCCCTCAGCGGACAGGGGGGTCAGCCCCAGCATTTT. This chain connects TRBV28 to TRBJ1-5; 10 bases fit TRBD1. Per germline, CDR1 MDHEN and CDR2 SYDVKM. J lost 6 bases, V lost 6 bases, and 11 bases had no gene match. The CDR3 loop spans 16 amino acids.

The gene calls are TRBV27 and TRBJ2-7; 7 bases line up with TRBD2. The V gene's germline CDR1 is MNHEY and CDR2 SMNVEV (reference sequence). After removal of 5 bases from V and 5 bases from J, the junction contained 12 bases not matched to a gene. CDR3 size: 15 residues. CDR3 protein: CASSPRISGVDEQYF. The CDR3 nucleotides are TGTGCCAGCAGTCCCCGAATCAGCGGGGTCGACGAGCAGTACTTC.

This clonotype has ten or more counts. The chain couples TRBV4-3 to TRBJ1-5; D is unresolved. The V gene's germline CDR1 is LGHNA and CDR2 YSLEER. This CDR3 is 15 amino acids long. Trimming took off 4 bases at V and 0 bases at J, with 10 bases between the two ends. CDR3 nucleotide sequence: TGCGCCAGCAGCCTTAGCGCAGTTAGCAATCAGCCCCAGCATTTT. Protein: CASSLSAVSNQPQHF.

This clonotype was recorded a few times. The rearrangement uses TRBV6-1 and TRBJ2-3; the D gene is possibly TRBD2 (5 bases). In germline, CDR1 is MNHNS, CDR2 SASEGT. V lost 10 bases and J 0 bases, leaving 17 bases between the germline ends. This CDR3 has 15 amino acids. The CDR3 sequence is CAIRRRPTSTDTQYF. The CDR3, as DNA: TGTGCCATCCGGAGGAGACCCACTAGCACAGATACGCAGTATTTT.

The J gene is TRBJ2-1, the V gene TRBV6-5; D tentatively reads TRBD1 or TRBD2 (5 bases each). The CDR3 runs 13 residues. Germline assignment: CDR1 MNHEY and CDR2 SVGAGI. V lost 10 bases and J 4 bases, leaving 14 bases between the germline ends. The DNA of the CDR3 is TGTGCCACCCGCAGGGACCTATACAATGAGCAGTTCTTC. This codes for CATRRDLYNEQFF.

This clonotype has just a few counts. The chain carries TRBV28 and TRBJ2-1, with 10 nucleotides matching TRBD2. V gave up 3 bases and J gave up 7 bases; unmatched junction bases: 6. The CDR3 runs 15 residues. Germline V gives CDR1 MDHEN, CDR2 SYDVKM. The CDR3 region is CASSFERGGANEQFF. CDR3 coding DNA: TGTGCCAGCAGTTTTGAGCGGGGGGGCGCGAATGAGCAGTTCTTC.

The table lists this clonotype with many counts. J is TRBJ1-1 and V is TRBV7-8; perhaps TRBD1 as D (6 bases). This CDR3 region has 18 residues. The germline V gene encodes CDR1 SGHVS and CDR2 FQNEAQ. Trimming took 3 bases from V and 0 from J, leaving 20 bases between them. CDR3 sequence: CASSFWGAGVVVNTEAFF. In DNA form, the CDR3 reads TGTGCCAGCAGCTTTTGGGGGGCAGGGGTCGTCGTGAACACTGAAGCTTTCTTT.

The chain combines TRBV20-1 with TRBJ2-1; a weak D match, TRBD2 (7 bases). V was cut by 6 bases and J by 3 bases, with 12 bases left in between. This CDR3 comprises 13 residues. Germline V gene sequence: CDR1 DFQATT, CDR2 SNEGSKA (reference sequence). CDR3 residues: CSAAGANYNEQFF. CDR3 nucleotides: TGCAGTGCGGCGGGGGCCAACTACAATGAGCAGTTCTTC.

This clonotype was seen more than once but under ten times. The chain uses TRBV4-1 and TRBJ1-5; TRBD1 might be the D (6 bases). The V end was cut by 0 bases, the J end by 7 bases, with 13 bases between. The germline gives CDR1 MGHRA, CDR2 YSYEKL. CDR3 length: 15 residues. The CDR3 sequence: CASSQDGRGAQPQHF. The DNA for the CDR3 is TGCGCCAGCAGCCAAGACGGCAGGGGTGCCCAGCCCCAGCATTTT.

The chain links TRBV12-3 or TRBV12-4 to TRBJ1-4; D is possibly TRBD1 (6 bases). Trimming shortened V by 7 bases and J by 7 bases, and 16 bases separated the two germline ends. The CDR3 is made up of 14 amino acids. The CDR3 coding sequence is TGTGCCAGCAACAAACAGGGTTTAGGTGAAAAACTGTTTTTT. Residues: CASNKQGLGEKLFF.

This clonotype has at least ten counts. V and J are TRBV15 and TRBJ1-6; TRBD1 aligns across 7 bases. The length of the CDR3 is 15 residues. Germline V gene lookup returns CDR1 LNHNV and CDR2 YYDKDF (reference sequence). With 3 bases clipped from V and 8 bases from J, the junction kept 7 bases outside the gene matches. CDR3 region: CATSRHRGADSPLHF. The CDR3 DNA reads TGTGCCACCAGCAGGCACAGGGGAGCCGATTCACCCCTCCACTTT.

The rearrangement links TRBV7-8 to TRBJ2-1, with 8 bases lining up with TRBD1. Germline V gives CDR1 SGHVS, CDR2 FQNEAQ. The CDR3 length is 16 residues. Losses at the gene ends were 1 base for V and 4 bases for J; bases not matched to a gene: 6. The DNA of the CDR3 is TGTGCCAGCAGCTTAGTGGCAGGGGGCCGATACAATGAGCAGTTCTTC. Encoded protein: CASSLVAGGRYNEQFF.

The rearrangement links TRBV6-9 to TRBJ2-7; D is undetermined. The CDR3 totals 13 residues. The V gene lost 6 bases and the J gene lost 6 bases, with 15 bases spanning the gap. Germline V lookup: CDR1 MNHGY, CDR2 SVAAGI. The CDR3 here is CASSPGRECEQYV. The DNA of the CDR3 is TGTGCCAGCAGCCCAGGACGAGAGTGCGAGCAGTACGTC.

The rearrangement joins TRBV7-9 to TRBJ1-2, with D possibly being TRBD1 (5 bases). Trimming removed 0 bases from V and 5 bases from J, with 10 bases in between. This CDR3 is 14 amino acids long. CDR1 and CDR2 (germline): SEHNR, FQNEAQ (reference sequence). CDR3 residues: CASSLAGRTYGYTF. In DNA, the CDR3 is TGTGCCAGCAGCTTAGCGGGACGGACTTATGGCTACACCTTC.

This clonotype occurred a few times. V gene TRBV14 combines with J gene TRBJ2-1; 13 nucleotides line up with TRBD2. Germline V gene data show CDR1 as SGHDN and CDR2 as FVKESK. V lost 4 bases and J lost 9; bases outside the gene matches: 9. The length of the CDR3 is 16 residues. The CDR3 DNA follows: TGTGCCAGCAGCCCACCCGGGACTAGCGGGGCTCGTGAGCAGTTCTTC. Amino acids: CASSPPGTSGAREQFF.

The rearrangement links TRBV20-1 to TRBJ2-3; D perhaps matches TRBD2 (6 bases). V lost 6 bases to trimming and J lost 8 bases, with 12 bases between them. This CDR3 comprises 11 residues. Germline V gene data show CDR1 as DFQATT and CDR2 as SNEGSKA (reference sequence). CDR3 residues: CSADYPGTQYF. CDR3 DNA: TGCAGTGCGGACTATCCGGGTACGCAGTATTTT.

This clonotype was detected only a few times. The chain links TRBV7-3 to TRBJ2-7; 7 bases align to TRBD1. After removal of 5 bases from V and 2 bases from J, the junction contained 3 bases not matched to a gene. Germline V gene lookup returns CDR1 SGHTA and CDR2 FQGTGA. This CDR3 has 13 amino acids. CDR3 DNA: TGTGCCAGCAGCCGGGACAGAACCTACGAGCAGTACTTC. It specifies CASSRDRTYEQYF.

There are a few counts of this clonotype. The chain joins TRBV30 to TRBJ2-7; 9 bases fit TRBD2. Germline CDR1 reads GTSNPN; CDR2 reads SVGIG (reference sequence). V was clipped by 2 bases and J by 7 bases; unmatched bases: 6. This CDR3 is 13 amino acids long. CDR3 nucleotides: TGTGCCTGGAGTAACCTAGCGGGGAATGAGCAGTACTTC. Its translation: CAWSNLAGNEQYF.

This clonotype appeared a few times. The chain joins TRBV9 to TRBJ2-7; D is unresolved. CDR1 and CDR2 (germline): SGDLS, YYNGEE. V lost 2 bases and J 3 bases, leaving 6 bases between the germline ends. The CDR3 loop spans 12 amino acids. DNA for the CDR3: TGTGCCAGCAGCGTTGAAGGCTACGAGCAGTACTTC. As protein: CASSVEGYEQYF.

The chain employs TRBV5-1 and TRBJ1-3; possibly TRBD1 for D (5 bases). Trimming shortened V by 5 bases and J by 0 bases, and 9 bases separated the two germline ends. Germline V gives CDR1 SGHRS, CDR2 YFSETQ. The CDR3 is 14 residues long. The CDR3 DNA sequence: TGCGCCAGCAGTACGCAGGGCTCTGGAAACACCATATATTTT. Amino acids: CASSTQGSGNTIYF. The whole variable domain, remainder taken from reference TRBV5-1 and TRBJ1-3, is KAGVTQTPRYLIKTRGQQVTLSCSPISGHRSVSWYQQTPGQGLQFLFEYFSETQRNKGNFPGRFSGRQFSNSRSEMNVSTLELGDSALYLCASSTQGSGNTIYFGEGSWLTVV.